The rows below give T cell receptor beta chains drawn from one sample of a study of cytomegalovirus exposure and HLA in healthy donors. Assay used: immunoSEQ multiplex PCR; TCRdb lists only in-frame clones, some missing. Among some 110,000 clones, approximately 91% were seen once, and the ten largest hold about 4.2%. Material: PBMCs. All receptors come from a man between 18 and 29 years old in good health and CMV-seropositive. The CDR3 runs from the conserved cysteine through the conserved F or W. D genes are given only for firm matches. Clone sizes are given selectively: once, few, many, or a class where the clone is expanded.

j_call | clone_size | d_call | v_call | cdr3_aa | cdr3_nt
TRBJ1-4 | - | - | TRBV6-1 | CASSERTAKNEKLFF | TGTGCCAGCAGTGAAAGGACAGCCAAAAATGAAAAACTGTTTTTT
TRBJ1-5 | - | - | TRBV18 | CASSPTTGDSNQPQHF | TGTGCCAGCTCACCCACGACAGGTGACAGCAATCAGCCCCAGCATTTT
TRBJ2-3 | - | TRBD2 | TRBV27 | CASSPRLARRTDTQYF | TGTGCCAGCAGTCCCCGACTAGCACGGCGCACAGATACGCAGTATTTT
TRBJ2-7 | - | - | TRBV19 | CASSMRGTYEQYF | TGTGCCAGTAGTATGAGAGGGACCTACGAGCAGTACTTC
TRBJ1-1 | - | TRBD1 | TRBV7-8 | CASSSLTGVTEAFF | TGTGCCAGCAGCTCCCTTACAGGGGTGACTGAAGCTTTCTTT
TRBJ2-7 | - | TRBD2 | TRBV6-1 | CASSERAGGPYEQYF | TGTGCCAGCAGTGAAAGGGCGGGGGGACCCTACGAGCAGTACTTC
TRBJ1-1 | - | - | TRBV18 | CASSPREAGRGTEAFF | TGTGCCAGCTCACCGCGAGAGGCAGGGCGGGGCACTGAAGCTTTCTTT
TRBJ2-5 | - | TRBD1 | TRBV5-5 | CASSHGQEQETQYF | TGTGCCAGCAGTCACGGACAGGAACAAGAGACCCAGTACTTC
TRBJ1-6 | - | - | TRBV19 | CASSWTAYNSPLHF | TGTGCCAGTAGTTGGACAGCCTATAATTCACCCCTCCACTTT
TRBJ1-1 | - | - | TRBV2 | CASRGRVNTEAFF | TGTGCCAGCAGGGGCAGGGTGAACACTGAAGCTTTCTTT
TRBJ2-4 | - | - | TRBV7-2 | CASSLVAGIQYF | TGTGCCAGCAGCTTAGTGGCGGGCATTCAGTACTTC
TRBJ1-6 | - | TRBD1 | TRBV7-9 | CASSQGQANSPLHF | TGTGCCAGCAGCCAAGGACAGGCCAATTCACCCCTCCACTTT
TRBJ2-7 | - | - | TRBV7-6 | CASTQGPLISGSYEQYF | TGTGCCAGCACCCAAGGTCCCCTAATTAGCGGCTCCTACGAGCAGTACTTC
TRBJ1-2 | - | - | TRBV25-1 | CASSESPHTDIYYGYTF | TGTGCCAGCAGTGAATCCCCCCATACAGACATTTACTATGGCTACACCTTC
TRBJ1-6 | - | - | TRBV2 | CASTATSAFYNSPLHF | TGTGCCAGCACTGCGACATCAGCCTTCTATAATTCACCCCTCCACTTT
TRBJ1-1 | - | TRBD1 | TRBV18 | CASSPGQGANTEAFF | TGTGCCAGCTCACCGGGACAGGGGGCGAACACTGAAGCTTTCTTT
TRBJ1-2 | - | TRBD1 | TRBV4-2 | CASSPGTEFYGYTF | TGTGCCAGCAGCCCCGGGACAGAGTTCTATGGCTACACCTTC
TRBJ2-7 | - | - | TRBV25-1 | CASSESGGLGYEQYF | TGTGCCAGCAGTGAATCTGGGGGCTTGGGATACGAGCAGTACTTC
TRBJ2-5 | - | - | TRBV7-9 | CASSPQTLPGETQYF | TGTGCCAGCAGCCCTCAAACACTACCGGGAGAGACCCAGTACTTC
TRBJ1-2 | - | - | TRBV5-1 | CASSTGDYGYTF | TGCGCCAGCAGCACAGGAGACTATGGCTACACCTTC
TRBJ1-1 | - | TRBD1 | TRBV5-4 | CASSPPGGRGTEAFF | TGTGCCAGCAGCCCCCCAGGGGGCAGGGGGACTGAAGCTTTCTTT
TRBJ2-7 | - | TRBD1 | TRBV2 | CASSDGRGTYEQYF | TGTGCCAGCAGTGACGGCAGGGGGACCTACGAGCAGTACTTC
TRBJ1-5 | - | TRBD1 | TRBV11-2 | CASSLGTGAGQPQHF | TGTGCCAGCAGCTTGGGGACAGGGGCCGGACAGCCCCAGCATTTT
TRBJ2-1 | - | TRBD1 | TRBV15 | CATSTGPMGQGGNEQFF | TGTGCCACCAGCACTGGCCCGATGGGACAGGGGGGCAATGAGCAGTTCTTC
TRBJ2-7 | few | TRBD2 | TRBV2 | CASSEGTSETYEQYF | TGTGCCAGCAGTGAGGGGACTAGCGAAACCTACGAGCAGTACTTC
TRBJ1-1 | - | - | TRBV4-3 | CASSHTGHSNTEAFF | TGCGCCAGCAGCCATACGGGACACTCGAACACTGAAGCTTTCTTT
TRBJ1-1 | - | TRBD1 | TRBV6-4 | CASRAGQRSMEAFF | TGTGCCAGCAGGGCGGGACAGAGGAGTATGGAAGCTTTCTTT
TRBJ2-2 | - | - | TRBV13 | CASSGRGGTGELFF | TGTGCCAGCTCTGGGCGGGGCGGCACCGGGGAGCTGTTTTTT
TRBJ1-1 | - | TRBD1 | TRBV11-2 | CASSGGTRDRGWMNTEAFF | TGTGCCAGCAGCGGGGGAACCAGAGACAGGGGCTGGATGAACACTGAAGCTTTCTTT
TRBJ2-3 | - | TRBD1 | TRBV7-8 | CASSVMGQGVAHTQYF | TGTGCCAGCAGCGTAATGGGACAGGGAGTTGCACATACGCAGTATTTT
TRBJ1-4 | - | - | TRBV11-3 | CASSRGGSEKLFF | TGTGCCAGCAGCCGCGGAGGGAGCGAAAAACTGTTTTTT
TRBJ2-7 | - | TRBD2 | TRBV7-8 | CASSAQAGEPYEQYF | TGTGCCAGCAGCGCCCAGGCGGGGGAGCCCTACGAGCAGTACTTC
TRBJ2-5 | once | - | TRBV18 | CASSPSSGPGTQYF | TGTGCCAGCTCACCATCATCAGGGCCCGGAACCCAGTACTTC
TRBJ1-1 | - | - | TRBV18 | CASSLRGMNTEAFF | TGTGCCAGCTCACTACGGGGTATGAACACTGAAGCTTTCTTT
TRBJ2-1 | - | - | TRBV2 | CAIADEQFF | TGTGCCATAGCGGATGAGCAGTTCTTC
TRBJ1-2 | - | - | TRBV30 | CAWSATSGTRYTF | TGTGCCTGGAGTGCGACATCCGGGACACGCTACACCTTC
TRBJ2-7 | - | - | TRBV11-2 | CASSLVPAPAGLEEQYF | TGTGCCAGCAGCTTAGTACCGGCCCCGGCGGGACTCGAAGAGCAGTACTTC
TRBJ2-7 | - | - | TRBV7-9 | CASSFGGDYEQYF | TGTGCCAGCAGCTTTGGCGGAGACTACGAGCAGTACTTC
TRBJ1-6 | - | TRBD1 | TRBV15 | CATRNRGPDSPLHF | TGTGCCACCAGAAACAGGGGGCCGGATTCACCCCTCCACTTT
TRBJ2-2 | - | TRBD2 | TRBV7-2 | CASTPRGGGELFF | TGTGCCAGCACCCCGCGGGGGGGCGGGGAGCTGTTTTTT
TRBJ2-1 | - | - | TRBV14 | CASSRPLTGGSYNEQFF | TGTGCCAGCAGCCGCCCGCTGACCGGGGGCTCCTACAATGAGCAGTTCTTC
TRBJ1-3 | few | - | TRBV15 | CATSSSGNTIYF | TGTGCCACCAGTAGCTCTGGAAACACCATATATTTT
TRBJ1-2 | - | - | TRBV6-1 | CASSVQGPDGYTF | TGTGCCAGCAGTGTACAGGGCCCGGATGGCTACACCTTC
TRBJ2-6 | - | - | TRBV6-1 | CASEAGGAGANVLTF | TGTGCCAGCGAAGCTGGGGGCGCTGGGGCCAACGTCCTGACTTTC
TRBJ2-7 | - | - | TRBV10-2 | CASSDRGEQYF | TGCGCCAGCAGTGACAGGGGCGAGCAGTACTTC
TRBJ1-3 | - | - | TRBV4-3 | CASSQLALQGSGNTIYF | TGCGCCAGCAGCCAACTGGCCCTTCAGGGCTCTGGAAACACCATATATTTT
TRBJ2-7 | - | - | TRBV10-2 | CASSEPGDEQYF | TGCGCCAGCAGCGAGCCGGGGGACGAGCAGTACTTC